The 20 T cell receptor beta chains presented below share a single source sample, sequenced in a study of human T cells and chemical hapten exposure (dated by TCRdb to 2020 to 2023). To prepare the library, 5' RACE was applied. For sequencing, an Illumina MiSeq was employed. Using fastp at Q25 and MiXCR, TCRdb reprocessed the public reads and kept productive beta chains. CDR3 protein sequences are deduplicated, and each keeps its most common genes and DNA. The sample includes about 81,000 distinct CDR3 sequences, with more than 7.5% observed a single time. The ten biggest clones cover over 2% of the sample. Unfractionated whole blood was collected in Tempus Blood RNA tubes, and total RNA was extracted from that blood. The receptors were gathered from a male donor in good health.

This clonotype was counted at least ten times. This sequence joins TRBV11-2 and TRBJ2-7; D is possibly TRBD1 (6 bases). V was cut by 5 bases and J by 5 bases, with 7 bases left in between. Germline CDR1 reads SGHAT; CDR2 reads FQNNGV. The CDR3 runs to 11 residues. The CDR3 DNA is TGTGCCAGCAGCCACAGGGACGAGCAGTACTTC. Translated: CASSHRDEQYF.

The chain couples TRBV12-5 to TRBJ2-1; the match to TRBD2 covers 8 bases. The CDR3 loop spans 19 amino acids. Unmatched junction bases numbered 11, after V lost 0 bases and J lost 1 base. Germline V gene sequence: CDR1 LGHNT, CDR2 FRNRAP. CDR3 DNA sequence: TGTGCTAGTGGTTTGGTATCGGGAGGGGCGGCTCTATCCTACAATGAGCAGTTCTTC. As protein: CASGLVSGGAALSYNEQFF.

The sample holds a few counts of this clonotype. The rearrangement links TRBV20-1 to TRBJ2-7, with D perhaps assigned TRBD1 or TRBD2 (6 bases each). This CDR3 is 13 amino acids long. Germline CDR1 is DFQATT and CDR2 is SNEGSKA (reference sequence). V lost 2 bases, J lost 4 bases, and 12 bases lay in between. The chain's CDR3 is CSARIQGGYEQYF. For the CDR3, the DNA is TGCAGTGCTAGAATACAGGGAGGTTACGAGCAGTACTTC.

This clonotype was counted ten times or more. CDR3 protein: CASSFSGTSGGTSTGTQYF. The CDR3 DNA sequence: TGTGCCAGCAGCTTTTCCGGGACTAGCGGGGGGACGTCGACGGGGACCCAGTACTTC. The chain joins TRBV11-2 to TRBJ2-5, with TRBD2 identical over 15 bases. V dropped 3 bases and J dropped 7; count of bases not matched to a gene: 15. CDR3 length equals 19 residues. The germline gives CDR1 SGHAT, CDR2 FQNNGV.

V gene TRBV3-1 combines with J gene TRBJ2-7; D unresolved. This CDR3 spans 13 amino acids. The V end lost 8 bases, the J end lost 0 bases, and 11 bases lay between the germline ends. Looked up from germline, CDR1 is LGHDT and CDR2 is YNNKEL (reference sequence). The CDR3 protein is CASRRGSSYEQYF. In DNA, the CDR3 is TGTGCCAGCCGCCGCGGCAGCTCCTACGAGCAGTACTTC.

There are a few counts of this clonotype. The chain combines TRBV5-6 with TRBJ2-5; possible D gene TRBD1, 6 bases. The germline V gene has CDR1 SGHDT and CDR2 YYEEEE. The CDR3 is 13 amino acids. Trimming removed 4 bases from V and 2 bases from J, with 9 bases in between. CDR3 residues: CASSLDRQETQYF. The CDR3 bases are TGTGCCAGCAGCCTCGACAGGCAAGAGACCCAGTACTTC.

This chain connects TRBV3-1 to TRBJ2-1, with 9 bases identical to TRBD1. In germline, CDR1 is LGHDT, CDR2 YNNKEL (reference sequence). The CDR3 totals 17 residues. Germline trimming cut 0 bases from V and 6 bases from J; bases unmatched to any gene: 9. CDR3 protein: CASSQEGGDRVSNEQFF. DNA of the CDR3: TGTGCCAGCAGCCAAGAGGGGGGGGACAGGGTCTCCAATGAGCAGTTCTTC.

Many counts were recorded for this clonotype. The rearrangement links TRBV21-1 to TRBJ1-5. TRBV21-1 is given as a pseudogene. The CDR3 extends over 17 amino acids. CDR3 coding DNA: TGTGCCAGCAGCGAACCGGGACCGCGAACCTATAATCAGCCCCAGCATTTT. This translates into CASSEPGPRTYNQPQHF.

This clonotype was counted a few times. Here the CDR3 DNA reads TGTGCCATCAGGGCCTCCGGGACTAGCGGGAGTAGCAGCCCCTACAATGAGCAGTTCTTC. This codes for CAIRASGTSGSSSPYNEQFF. The rearrangement uses TRBV10-3 and TRBJ2-1; 14 nucleotides match TRBD2. With 6 bases clipped from V and 2 bases from J, the junction kept 15 bases outside the gene matches. The CDR3 totals 20 residues. Germline lookup yields CDR1 ENHRY and CDR2 SYGVKD.

This clonotype has a handful of counts. This sequence joins TRBV7-9 and TRBJ1-2; no definite D call. CDR1 is SEHNR and CDR2 is FQNEAQ in the germline V gene (reference sequence). CDR3 size: 11 residues. Deletions cut 1 base from V and 9 bases from J, with 6 bases between. CDR3 coding DNA: TGTGCCAGCAGCTTAGAGCTACGCTACACCTTC. Encoded protein: CASSLELRYTF.

The chain employs TRBV6-5 and TRBJ1-4; possible D gene TRBD1, 5 bases. The CDR3 is 15 residues long. The germline V gene has CDR1 MNHEY and CDR2 SVGAGI. The V end was cut by 0 bases, the J end by 6 bases, with 11 bases between. CDR3 sequence (DNA): TGTGCCAGCAGTTACTCGAGAGGGGTCGATGAAAAACTGTTTTTT. Translated, it gives CASSYSRGVDEKLFF.

The CDR3 DNA sequence: TGTGCCAGCAGCTTCACAGGGGGCCCCACTGAAGCTTTCTTT. Translation: CASSFTGGPTEAFF. This sequence joins TRBV7-9 and TRBJ1-1; 9 bases fit TRBD1. This CDR3 has 14 residues. J lost 4 bases, V lost 3 bases, and 3 bases had no gene match. From germline, CDR1 is SEHNR and CDR2 FQNEAQ (reference sequence). Full variable domain (missing parts from reference TRBV7-9 and TRBJ1-1): DTGVSQNPRHKITKRGQNVTFRCDPISEHNRLYWYRQTLGQGPEFLTYFQNEAQLEKSRLLSDRFSAERPKGSFSTLEIQRTEQGDSAMYLCASSFTGGPTEAFFGQGTRLTVV.

This clonotype was picked up many times. The V call is TRBV12-3 or TRBV12-4, the J call TRBJ2-1, with D possibly being TRBD1 (6 bases). Trimming took off 4 bases at V and 1 base at J, with 14 bases between the two ends. The CDR3 has 16 amino acids. This chain's CDR3 is CASSYTDRSSYNEQFF. The DNA of the CDR3 is TGTGCCAGCAGTTACACCGACAGGAGTTCCTACAATGAGCAGTTCTTC.

This clonotype has more than one count but fewer than ten. The chain is built from TRBV30 and TRBJ2-5, with D possibly TRBD2 on 5 matching bases. CDR1 and CDR2 (germline): GTSNPN, SVGIG (reference sequence). CDR3 length: 13 residues. Trimming cost V 4 bases and J 2 bases, with 11 bases left between them. The CDR3 nucleotides are TGTGCCTGGAAGATACTAGGGCAAGAGACCCAGTACTTC. Translated: CAWKILGQETQYF.

This clonotype turned up a few times. The J gene is TRBJ1-1, the V gene TRBV29-1; no firm D call. Trimming pared 3 bases from V and 10 bases from J, leaving 9 bases between. Germline V gene data show CDR1 as SQVTM and CDR2 as ANQGSEA. The CDR3 sequence is 10 residues long. CDR3 in DNA: TGCAGCGTTGACGCACTTGGAGCTTTCTTT. As protein: CSVDALGAFF.

In regard to this clonotype: A read error may explain this, as a much larger clone is one base away. The chain carries TRBV20-1 and TRBJ2-3; TRBD2 agrees at 14 bases. Germline trimming cut 6 bases from V and 1 base from J; bases unmatched to any gene: 6. Germline V gives CDR1 DFQATT, CDR2 SNEGSKA (reference sequence). The CDR3 runs 16 residues. The CDR3 is CSARLAGGRCTDTQYF. The CDR3 nucleotides are TGCAGTGCGAGACTAGCGGGAGGGCGGTGCACAGATACGCAGTATTTT.

To note about this clonotype: An end of the junction differs from the germline gene, which may be a read error. The chain links TRBV27 to TRBJ2-2, with 7 bases aligning to TRBD1. The CDR3 totals 15 residues. CDR1 is MNHEY, CDR2 SMNVEV, per germline (reference sequence). The DNA for the CDR3 is TGTGGCAGCAAAACCGGGACAGCGAACACCGGGGAGCTGTTTTTT. Translated: CGSKTGTANTGELFF.

The sample holds a few counts of this clonotype. The chain uses TRBV20-1 and TRBJ2-7; 10 bases line up with TRBD2. V lost 5 bases, J lost 0 bases, and 7 bases stayed unmatched. Germline V CDR1 and CDR2: DFQATT, SNEGSKA (reference sequence). This CDR3 region has 15 residues. CDR3 loop: CSASSGSPRSYEQYF. The DNA of the CDR3 is TGCAGTGCTTCTAGCGGGAGTCCGCGCTCCTACGAGCAGTACTTC.

This clonotype has ten or more counts. The chain joins TRBV27 to TRBJ2-3; TRBD2 might be the D (5 bases). V lost 5 bases to trimming and J lost 2 bases, with 14 bases between them. Germline-derived CDR1 and CDR2 are MNHEY and SMNVEV (reference sequence). This CDR3 is 15 amino acids long. The CDR3 loop reads CASSPSRGITDTQYF. The CDR3, as DNA: TGTGCCAGCAGTCCATCCCGAGGGATCACAGATACGCAGTATTTT.

This sequence joins TRBV10-3 and TRBJ2-7; weak D call: TRBD2 (6 bases). The CDR3 has 12 amino acids. Germline-derived CDR1 and CDR2 are ENHRY and SYGVKD. Trimming took off 4 bases at V and 2 bases at J, with 6 bases between the two ends. The CDR3 DNA sequence: TGTGCCATCAGTGGGACTACCTACGAGCAGTACTTC. Translating it yields CAISGTTYEQYF.